These 32 T cell receptor beta chains were sequenced from one sample in a study of cytomegalovirus exposure and HLA in healthy donors. 13 Jbeta primers and 60 Vbeta primers were used for the PCR. Method: immunoSEQ multiplex PCR; TCRdb's copy keeps in-frame clones and lacks some. The sample has about 120,000 clones, 76% seen once. The sample comprised PBMCs. The receptors stem from a man between 25 and 39 years old in good health and CMV-seropositive.

The V call is TRBV27, the J call TRBJ2-1; the match to TRBD2 covers 9 bases. Germline-derived CDR1 and CDR2 are MNHEY and SMNVEV (reference sequence). The CDR3 loop spans 16 amino acids. J lost 1 base, V lost 0 bases, and 1 base had no gene match. DNA of the CDR3: TGTGCCAGCAGTTTATCAGCGGGGGGTTCCTACAATGAGCAGTTCTTC. This gives the protein CASSLSAGGSYNEQFF.

This rearrangement joins TRBV28 to TRBJ1-5; D is uncertain. The germline V gene has CDR1 MDHEN and CDR2 SYDVKM. This CDR3 is built from 14 residues. V was pared by 3 bases and J by 2 bases, with 8 bases between. CDR3 nucleotides: TGTGCCAGCAGTTTGGAGCTTCGCAATCAGCCCCAGCATTTT. It yields the protein CASSLELRNQPQHF.

The chain couples TRBV21-1 to TRBJ2-5; TRBD1, the table's D call, was not compared with the DNA. The DNA end lines up better with TRBJ2-7; the J call may be wrong. TRBV21-1 is an annotated pseudogene. The CDR3 spans 12 residues. As DNA, the CDR3 is TGTGCCAGCAAGACAGGACGATACGAGCAGTACTTC. As protein: CASKTGRYEQYF.

V and J are TRBV28 and TRBJ1-1; the D gene is possibly TRBD1 (5 bases). The CDR3 extends over 13 amino acids. CDR1 and CDR2 (germline): MDHEN, SYDVKM. V dropped 11 bases and J dropped 7 bases, with 20 bases sitting between them. CDR3 nucleotides: TGTGCCGCGAAATTTGGGGCTACCAGTGAAGCTTTCTTT. Protein: CAAKFGATSEAFF. The full variable domain, in which reference TRBV28 and TRBJ1-1 provide the parts outside the CDR3, is DVKVTQSSRYLVKRTGEKVFLECVQDMDHENMFWYRQDPGLGLRLIYFSYDVKMKEKGDIPEGYSVSREKKERFSLILESASTNQTSMYLCAAKFGATSEAFFGQGTRLTVV.

This chain joins TRBV28 and TRBJ2-3; 10 bases fit TRBD2. CDR3 length: 15 residues. The trim removed 6 bases at V and 0 bases at J, leaving 3 bases unmatched. The germline gives CDR1 MDHEN, CDR2 SYDVKM. CDR3: CASRTSGVSTDTQYF. For the CDR3, the DNA is TGTGCCAGCAGAACTAGCGGGGTGAGCACAGATACGCAGTATTTT.

This clone turned up a few times. The genes are TRBV6-5 and TRBJ2-5; TRBD2 aligns across 8 bases. The CDR3 totals 16 residues. Germline assignment: CDR1 MNHEY and CDR2 SVGAGI. V dropped 2 bases and J dropped 5; count of bases not matched to a gene: 10. CDR3 protein: CASSYAPGRGVETQYF. CDR3 DNA: TGTGCCAGCAGTTACGCTCCCGGGAGGGGGGTCGAGACCCAGTACTTC.

A remark on this clone: One junction end disagrees with the germline gene, perhaps due to a read error. CDR3 DNA sequence: TGTGCCAGCAGCTTGGCGGAAAGGACGGGGTTT. Translation: CASSLAERTGF. This chain joins TRBV7-9 and TRBJ1-5; D call uncertain. This CDR3 is built from 11 residues. Looked up from germline, CDR1 is SEHNR and CDR2 is FQNEAQ (reference sequence).

The rearrangement uses TRBV9 and TRBJ2-5; 11 bases line up with TRBD2. CDR1 is SGDLS, CDR2 YYNGEE, per germline. With 0 bases clipped from V and 2 bases from J, the junction kept 3 bases outside the gene matches. The CDR3 is 16 residues long. The CDR3 loop reads CASSVVAGGGQETQYF. The CDR3 bases are TGTGCCAGCAGCGTAGTAGCGGGGGGGGGACAAGAGACCCAGTACTTC.

The V and J genes are TRBV6-5 and TRBJ2-1, with 9 bases lining up with TRBD1. This CDR3 is built from 15 residues. Trimming cost V 2 bases and J 6 bases; bases outside gene matches: 5. Germline V CDR1 and CDR2: MNHEY, SVGAGI. CDR3 DNA: TGTGCCAGCAGTTACGACGACAGGGGGATCAATGAGCAGTTCTTC. As protein: CASSYDDRGINEQFF.

The V and J genes are TRBV4-1 and TRBJ2-7, with 7 positions matching TRBD1. V shed 2 bases and J 6 bases; nucleotides not matched to a gene: 13. Germline CDR1 MGHRA, CDR2 YSYEKL. This CDR3 spans 16 amino acids. The CDR3 reads CASSQFRDRGRGEQYF. The CDR3 DNA follows: TGCGCCAGCAGCCAATTCCGGGACAGAGGCCGGGGCGAGCAGTACTTC.

The V call is TRBV13, the J call TRBJ2-5, with TRBD2 as a possible D gene (7 bases). V was cut by 2 bases and J by 3 bases, with 19 bases left in between. The germline CDR1 and CDR2 sequences are PRHDT and FYEKMQ (reference sequence). The CDR3 length is 17 residues. This chain's CDR3 is CASSLFPGGGGEETQYF. CDR3 DNA sequence: TGTGCCAGCAGCTTATTCCCCGGGGGCGGGGGCGAAGAGACCCAGTACTTC.

The V and J genes are TRBV28 and TRBJ1-4; D ambiguous. The germline gives CDR1 MDHEN, CDR2 SYDVKM. The CDR3 length is 12 residues. Between the trimmed V and J ends, which lost 4 bases and 7 bases, there was a span of 7 bases. CDR3 sequence reads: CASSYTIEKLFF. The CDR3 nucleotides read TGTGCCAGCAGTTACACGATTGAAAAACTGTTTTTT.

V is TRBV9 and J is TRBJ2-3; 10 positions match TRBD1. The germline V gene encodes CDR1 SGDLS and CDR2 YYNGEE. Germline trimming cut 0 bases from V and 4 bases from J; bases unmatched to any gene: 11. The CDR3 contains 18 residues. The CDR3 is CASSVGSRGTGVPDTQYF. The CDR3 region has the DNA TGTGCCAGCAGCGTAGGTTCTAGGGGGACAGGGGTGCCAGATACGCAGTATTTT.

The CDR3 coding sequence is TGTGCCAGCAGCTTAGAGGGGGCGCCGAACTATGGCTACACCTTC. Translation: CASSLEGAPNYGYTF. The chain joins TRBV7-9 to TRBJ1-2; 7 bases align to TRBD1. In germline, CDR1 is SEHNR, CDR2 FQNEAQ (reference sequence). The CDR3 length is 15 residues. The J segment lost 2 bases and the V segment lost 1 base, leaving 4 bases of the junction unmatched.

Concerning this clone: Other DNA sequences in the same sample also yield this CDR3. This CDR3 reads CASSLGTGMNTEAFF. The CDR3 DNA is TGTGCCAGCAGCTTGGGTACAGGAATGAACACTGAAGCTTTCTTT. The V gene is TRBV7-9, the J gene TRBJ1-1, with a possible D match to TRBD1 (5 bases). Germline CDR1 SEHNR, CDR2 FQNEAQ (reference sequence). V was trimmed by 3 bases and J by 0 bases, leaving 11 bases between them. The CDR3 contains 15 residues.

The chain links TRBV6-6 to TRBJ1-5; the D is unclear. The CDR3 has 11 amino acids. The V end was cut by 11 bases, the J end by 6 bases, with 11 bases between. Germline CDR1 is MNHNY and CDR2 is SVGAGI (reference sequence). The DNA of the CDR3 is TGTGCCTCGAACCGAGGTCAGCCCCAGCATTTT. Its translation: CASNRGQPQHF.

This clone was seen more than once but under ten times. This sequence joins TRBV25-1 and TRBJ2-2; D gene ambiguous. V was clipped by 5 bases and J by 0 bases, with 4 bases between them. Germline loops: CDR1 MGHDK, CDR2 SYGVNS. This CDR3 region has 13 residues. The CDR3 here is CASSQANTGELFF. The CDR3, as DNA: TGTGCCAGCAGTCAGGCGAACACCGGGGAGCTGTTTTTT.

The V gene is TRBV30, the J gene TRBJ1-4; 7 bases line up with TRBD1. The J segment lost 3 bases and the V segment lost 7 bases, leaving 5 bases of the junction unmatched. The CDR3 totals 13 residues. Germline CDR1 is GTSNPN and CDR2 is SVGIG (reference sequence). CDR3 coding DNA: TGTGCCTTACAGGGGCAATCTAATGAAAAACTGTTTTTT. Translating gives CALQGQSNEKLFF.

This clone has only one observation. CDR3 protein: CASTQGAGESPLHF. The CDR3 DNA follows: TGTGCCAGCACCCAGGGGGCAGGGGAGTCACCCCTCCACTTT. This chain connects TRBV6-5 to TRBJ1-6, with 8 bases fitting TRBD1. CDR1 and CDR2 from the germline V gene are MNHEY and SVGAGI. CDR3 length equals 14 residues. V shed 7 bases and J 10 bases; nucleotides not matched to a gene: 9.

This clone was recorded a few times. The chain links TRBV4-3 to TRBJ1-5, with D tentatively TRBD1 (6 bases). The length of the CDR3 is 17 residues. Germline CDR1 and CDR2: LGHNA and YSLEER. V lost 0 bases and J lost 0, with 12 bases in between. The CDR3 region is CASSQDGTRYSNQPQHF. CDR3 bases: TGCGCCAGCAGCCAAGATGGGACACGCTATAGCAATCAGCCCCAGCATTTT.

The CDR3 bases are TGTGCCAGCAGCTTACGGGGGAGGGACACTGAAGCTTTCTTT. Translating gives CASSLRGRDTEAFF. V is TRBV7-2 and J is TRBJ1-1; weak D call: TRBD1 (5 bases). From germline, CDR1 is SGHTA and CDR2 FQGNSA. V dropped 2 bases and J dropped 3 bases, with 10 bases sitting between them. The CDR3 has 14 amino acids.

The V gene is TRBV28, the J gene TRBJ2-7; D is uncertain. Per germline, CDR1 MDHEN and CDR2 SYDVKM. Trimming pared 6 bases from V and 2 bases from J, leaving 8 bases between. There are 12 residues in the CDR3. In nucleotides, the CDR3 is TGTGCCAGCAGATCCAGTACCTACGAGCAGTACTTC. Amino acid sequence: CASRSSTYEQYF.

The count of this clone is one. The chain links TRBV28 to TRBJ1-6; D is unresolved. Per the germline V gene, CDR1 is MDHEN and CDR2 is SYDVKM. This CDR3 contains 15 residues. Deletions cut 7 bases from V and 2 bases from J, with 12 bases between. DNA of the CDR3: TGTGCCAGCATCCTAAGTCACGCCTATAATTCACCCCTCCACTTT. It codes for CASILSHAYNSPLHF.

The chain employs TRBV12-5 and TRBJ2-2, with 9 bases that match TRBD1. This CDR3 spans 17 amino acids. Losses at the gene ends were 0 bases for V and 8 bases for J; bases not matched to a gene: 10. The V gene's germline CDR1 is LGHNT and CDR2 FRNRAP. CDR3 loop: CASGLVLGQGLFGELFF. CDR3 nucleotides: TGTGCTAGTGGTTTGGTATTGGGACAGGGTCTTTTTGGGGAGCTGTTTTTT. Full variable domain (remainder filled in from reference TRBV12-5 and TRBJ2-2): DARVTQTPRHKVTEMGQEVTMRCQPILGHNTVFWYRQTMMQGLELLAYFRNRAPLDDSGMPKDRFSAEMPDATLATLKIQPSEPRDSAVYFCASGLVLGQGLFGELFFGEGSRLTVL.

The genes are TRBV14 and TRBJ1-1, with D perhaps matching TRBD1 (5 bases). V lost 4 bases and J 2 bases, leaving 8 bases between the germline ends. This CDR3 is built from 13 residues. Germline values: CDR1 SGHDN, CDR2 FVKESK. Written as DNA, the CDR3 is TGTGCCAGCAGCCTTCAGGGTAACACTGAAGCTTTCTTT. Its protein product is CASSLQGNTEAFF.

The CDR3 DNA reads TGTGCCAGCAGCTTGCAGACAGGGGTTAACTATGGCTACACCTTC. Protein: CASSLQTGVNYGYTF. V usage is TRBV7-9 and J usage is TRBJ1-2; 8 nucleotides line up with TRBD1. The germline CDR1 and CDR2 sequences are SEHNR and FQNEAQ (reference sequence). After removal of 3 bases from V and 1 base from J, the junction contained 4 bases not matched to a gene. The CDR3 consists of 15 residues.

The chain uses TRBV7-2 and TRBJ2-7; D is possibly TRBD2 (5 bases). CDR3 size: 13 residues. Per germline, CDR1 SGHTA and CDR2 FQGNSA. Trimming cost V 0 bases and J 3 bases, with 6 bases left between them. Here the CDR3 reads CASSLAGIYEQYF. The CDR3 DNA reads TGTGCCAGCAGCTTAGCCGGGATCTACGAGCAGTACTTC. Filled out from reference TRBV7-2 and TRBJ2-7, the complete variable domain reads GAGVSQSPSNKVTEKGKDVELRCDPISGHTALYWYRQSLGQGLEFLIYFQGNSAPDKSGLPSDRFSAERTGGSVSTLTIQRTQQEDSAVYLCASSLAGIYEQYFGPGTRLTVT.

The chain combines TRBV27 with TRBJ2-1; 9 bases are shared with TRBD1. The junction had 16 bases not matched to a gene; V was cut back by 4 bases and J by 12 bases. Germline V gene sequence: CDR1 MNHEY, CDR2 SMNVEV (reference sequence). This CDR3 region has 16 residues. CDR3: CASSSSRDRDSSGQFF. CDR3 DNA: TGTGCCAGCAGTTCCTCACGGGACAGGGATTCCTCGGGGCAGTTCTTC.

This clone was seen only once. At one of its ends the junction is not consistent with the germline gene, which may arise from a read error. The J gene is TRBJ1-4, the V gene TRBV7-9; D gene ambiguous. Germline-derived CDR1 and CDR2 are SEHNR and FQNEAQ (reference sequence). The CDR3 covers 11 residues. In DNA, the CDR3 is TGTGCCAGCAGCTTTGGTGAAAAACTATTTTTT. Translated, it gives CASSFGEKLFF. The full variable domain, rest sourced from reference TRBV7-9 and TRBJ1-4, is DTGVSQNPRHKITKRGQNVTFRCDPISEHNRLYWYRQTLGQGPEFLTYFQNEAQLEKSRLLSDRFSAERPKGSFSTLEIQRTEQGDSAMYLCASSFGEKLFFGSGTQLSVL.

The chain combines TRBV7-9 with TRBJ1-2; D call uncertain. Trimming left V 1 base short and J 6 bases short, with 15 bases between. The CDR3 has 15 residues. In germline, CDR1 is SEHNR, CDR2 FQNEAQ (reference sequence). The CDR3 DNA reads TGTGCCAGCAGCTTAGTGGGTCAGGATTCGAATGGCTACACCTTC. Translation gives CASSLVGQDSNGYTF.

This chain links TRBV9 with TRBJ1-4, with 12 bases matching TRBD1. This CDR3 contains 15 residues. Per germline, CDR1 SGDLS and CDR2 YYNGEE. The trim removed 0 bases at V and 8 bases at J, leaving 2 bases unmatched. Here the CDR3 DNA reads TGTGCCAGCAGCGTAGAAGGGACAGGGGGCGAAAAACTGTTTTTT. Amino acids: CASSVEGTGGEKLFF.

The sample holds a few counts of this clone. The chain couples TRBV7-2 to TRBJ1-1; 9 bases align to TRBD1. V was pared by 3 bases and J by 5 bases, with 4 bases of the junction left unmatched. Germline values: CDR1 SGHTA, CDR2 FQGNSA. The CDR3 runs 14 residues. Here the CDR3 reads CASSFGQGRTEAFF. CDR3 in DNA: TGTGCCAGCAGCTTCGGACAGGGGAGGACTGAAGCTTTCTTT.